Following are 19 T cell receptor beta chains from one sample sequenced in a study of T-cell reconstitution after alpha-beta-depleted transplantation in children. A TCRbeta library incorporating unique molecular identifiers was prepared. TCRdb re-derived calls from the PCR reads in MiXCR, one entry per CDR3 protein. Among approximately 490,000 distinct CDR3 sequences listed, roughly 10% were seen once. The material sequenced was PBMCs, taken before TCRalphabeta/CD19-depleted stem cell transplant. Receptor source: a child aged 2 to 10 with inherited bone marrow failure, due to receive a stem cell transplant.

This clonotype has ten or more counts. The gene calls are TRBV7-9 and TRBJ1-4; 7 nucleotides line up with TRBD1. Trimming removed 3 bases from V and 8 bases from J; junction bases left unmatched: 6. Germline V gene data show CDR1 as SEHNR and CDR2 as FQNEAQ (reference sequence). This CDR3 has 14 residues. For the CDR3, the DNA is TGTGCCAGCAGCTTCGACAGGGCTCCGGAAAAACTGTTTTTT. Protein: CASSFDRAPEKLFF.

Many counts were recorded for this clonotype. This sequence joins TRBV6-4 and TRBJ2-2; D is unresolved. CDR3 length: 19 residues. Trimming pared 2 bases from V and 3 bases from J, leaving 22 bases between. Germline CDR1 reads MRHNA; CDR2 reads SNTAGT. The CDR3 reads CASSDRWSQIVVDTGELFF. CDR3 sequence (DNA): TGTGCCAGCAGTGACAGATGGTCCCAAATTGTCGTAGACACCGGGGAGCTGTTTTTT.

This clonotype occurred many times. This chain uses TRBV24-1 with TRBJ2-2; D call uncertain. Per germline, CDR1 KGHDR and CDR2 SFDVKD. The CDR3 has 15 residues. The V end lost 3 bases, the J end lost 0 bases, and 7 bases lay between the germline ends. For the CDR3, the DNA is TGTGCCACCAGTGATATTAGGGCGAACACCGGGGAGCTGTTTTTT. Its protein product is CATSDIRANTGELFF.

On this clonotype: A clone one base away is much larger, so this may be a read error. The CDR3 DNA reads TGTGTCAGCAGTATTAGCGCCAATGAGCAGTTCTTC. Its protein product is CVSSISANEQFF. V gene TRBV27 combines with J gene TRBJ2-1, with D perhaps matching TRBD2 (5 bases). The V gene's germline CDR1 is MNHEY and CDR2 SMNVEV (reference sequence). CDR3 size: 12 residues.

At least ten counts were recorded for this clonotype. The chain has TRBV29-1 and TRBJ2-3, with D maybe TRBD2 (6 bases). V dropped 6 bases and J dropped 9 bases, with 19 bases sitting between them. The CDR3 is made up of 13 amino acids. Germline CDR1 is SQVTM and CDR2 is ANQGSEA. CDR3 residues: CSVDGTPGITQYF. CDR3 nucleotides: TGCAGCGTCGACGGGACTCCGGGGATCACGCAGTATTTT.

As to this clonotype: A read error is possible here, since a much larger clone lies one base away. This CDR3 reads CASKDRVASYEQYF. The CDR3 coding sequence is TGTGCCAGCAAAGACAGGGTCGCGTCCTACGAGCAGTACTTC. This chain joins TRBV2 and TRBJ2-7; TRBD1 matches 7 bases. The CDR3 contains 14 residues. Germline V gene sequence: CDR1 SNHLY, CDR2 FYNNEI. J gave up 1 base and V 7 bases, and 7 bases lay outside the gene matches.

This clonotype was observed a handful of times. This sequence joins TRBV4-3 and TRBJ2-6; D is ambiguous. Trimming left V 4 bases short and J 4 bases short, with 14 bases between. The CDR3 runs 16 residues. From germline, CDR1 is LGHNA and CDR2 YSLEER. CDR3 sequence: CASSPRDGSGANVLTF. The CDR3 DNA follows: TGCGCCAGCAGCCCCCGAGATGGGTCAGGGGCCAACGTCCTGACTTTC.

This clonotype was detected only a few times. The chain links TRBV5-1 to TRBJ2-7; 11 bases are a match to TRBD2. The length of the CDR3 is 16 residues. J was trimmed by 2 bases and V by 4 bases; bases with no gene match: 8. The germline CDR1 and CDR2 sequences are SGHRS and YFSETQ. CDR3 amino acids: CASSGRLAGPPYEQYF. CDR3 DNA: TGCGCCAGCAGCGGCAGACTAGCGGGACCCCCCTACGAGCAGTACTTC.

This clonotype was seen at least ten times. The V gene is TRBV16, the J gene TRBJ1-5; D unresolved. Deletions cut 5 bases from V and 6 bases from J, with 8 bases between. The CDR3 sequence is 12 residues long. Germline V gene lookup returns CDR1 KGHSY and CDR2 FQNENV. The CDR3, as DNA: TGTGCCAGCAGCGAAGTGCGTCAGCCCCAGCATTTT. Amino acid sequence: CASSEVRQPQHF.

This clonotype was recorded at least ten times. This rearrangement joins TRBV20-1 to TRBJ1-2; possible D gene TRBD1, 5 bases. Germline assignment: CDR1 DFQATT and CDR2 SNEGSKA (reference sequence). This CDR3 spans 19 amino acids. Trimming removed 1 base at V and 7 bases at J, with 31 bases between. CDR3 protein: CSARAIRGRPAFIRSGYTF. CDR3 nucleotide sequence: TGCAGTGCTAGAGCCATCCGGGGCCGTCCCGCGTTCATCCGTTCTGGCTACACCTTC.

This clonotype was seen ten or more times. The rearrangement joins TRBV27 to TRBJ2-3; D is uncertain. Germline V gene sequence: CDR1 MNHEY, CDR2 SMNVEV (reference sequence). Trimming pared 4 bases from V and 2 bases from J, leaving 10 bases between. This CDR3 has 14 residues. CDR3 sequence reads: CASSYGPSTDTQYF. The CDR3 coding sequence is TGTGCCAGCAGTTATGGACCCTCCACAGATACGCAGTATTTT.

The rearrangement uses TRBV7-9 and TRBJ1-5; D gene uncertain. The CDR3 contains 14 residues. CDR1 and CDR2 from the germline V gene are SEHNR and FQNEAQ (reference sequence). Trimming stripped 5 bases from V and 1 base from J, with 9 bases between. CDR3 nucleotides: TGTGCCAGCAGCCGGGGTCAAAGCAATCAGCCCCAGCATTTT. The encoded protein is CASSRGQSNQPQHF.

A remark on this clonotype: Since a much larger clone is just one base distant, this may be a read error. V usage is TRBV20-1 and J usage is TRBJ1-5; D might be TRBD1 (5 bases). Germline lookup yields CDR1 DFQATT and CDR2 SNEGSKA (reference sequence). The CDR3 contains 14 residues. V was pared by 3 bases and J by 4 bases, with 13 bases between. CDR3 sequence: CSASRGGNNQPQHF. In DNA, the CDR3 is TGCAGTGCTAGCCGGGGCGGAAATAATCAGCCCCAGCATTTT.

This clonotype has at least ten counts. At one end the junction does not follow the germline gene, possibly because of a read error. The V call is TRBV20-1, the J call TRBJ2-7, with D perhaps matching TRBD1 (5 bases). This CDR3 contains 13 residues. Per germline, CDR1 DFQATT and CDR2 SNEGSKA (reference sequence). The CDR3 protein is CSAENKVRGRVDF. The CDR3 DNA reads TGCAGCGCAGAGAATAAAGTTAGGGGCCGGGTTGACTTC.

This clonotype was seen ten or more times. The rearrangement links TRBV27 to TRBJ2-7; TRBD2 might be the D (5 bases). Between the trimmed V and J ends, which lost 7 bases and 4 bases, there was a span of 8 bases. Germline V gene sequence: CDR1 MNHEY, CDR2 SMNVEV (reference sequence). The CDR3 covers 11 residues. CDR3 bases: TGTGCCAGCAAGGCGGGTTACGAGCAGTACTTC. Translated, it gives CASKAGYEQYF.

Points on this clonotype: This could be a read error, since a much larger clone is one nucleotide away. V is TRBV12-3 or TRBV12-4 and J is TRBJ2-5; D might be TRBD1 or TRBD2, each matching 6 bases. V dropped 2 bases and J dropped 2 bases, with 12 bases sitting between them. The CDR3 is 15 residues long. The CDR3 loop reads CASSLRGVPQETQYF. The CDR3 region has the DNA TGTGCCAGCAGTTTAAGGGGGGTTCCGCAAGAGACCCAGTACTTC.

This clonotype has a count of ten or more. The V gene is TRBV30, the J gene TRBJ2-3; 9 nucleotides line up with TRBD1. Germline assignment: CDR1 GTSNPN and CDR2 SVGIG (reference sequence). V shed 2 bases and J 2 bases; nucleotides not matched to a gene: 5. The CDR3 spans 15 residues. CDR3 loop: CAWSTGQGFTDTQYF. In DNA, the CDR3 is TGTGCCTGGAGTACGGGACAGGGATTCACAGATACGCAGTATTTT.

This clonotype was detected a few times. The chain's CDR3 is CSARDVTSQETQYF. The CDR3 coding sequence is TGCAGTGCTAGAGATGTGACGTCCCAAGAGACCCAGTACTTC. The V call is TRBV20-1, the J call TRBJ2-5; no definite D call. V was cut by 0 bases and J by 1 base, with 9 bases left in between. Germline V lookup: CDR1 DFQATT, CDR2 SNEGSKA (reference sequence). CDR3 size: 14 residues.

The J gene is TRBJ1-1, the V gene TRBV6-2 or TRBV6-3; D perhaps matches TRBD1 (5 bases). V lost 7 bases and J 1 base, leaving 22 bases between the germline ends. Germline CDR1 is MNHEY and CDR2 is SVGEGT. The CDR3 has 17 residues. The CDR3 nucleotides are TGTGCCAGCACCCGAGGGGAGGAGTACACCGGGAACACTGAAGCTTTCTTT. This codes for CASTRGEEYTGNTEAFF.